This TCR beta chain was identified during a study of CD8 T cells in ankylosing spondylitis. Study-level results: Ankylosing spondylitis blood appeared to carry a characteristic TCR beta motif of roughly eight highly homologous variants. Significant enrichment of disease-linked clones was reportedly seen in matched ankylosing spondylitis synovial fluid. There were earlier reports of some motif variants in reactive arthritis synovial fluid and blood.

Germline-derived CDR1 and CDR2 are SGHRS and YFSETQ. The V end was cut by 0 bases, the J end by 6 bases, with 9 bases between. The CDR3 has 13 amino acids. TCRdb independently ran MiXCR on the 5' RACE reads; one entry per CDR3 protein. The sample lists approximately 520,000 distinct CDR3 sequences; approximately 5.3% were seen once. This clonotype was detected many times. What it binds is not known. This chain links TRBV5-1 with TRBJ1-1; no clear D. The sample was blood, either unsorted or a sorted T cell fraction (not recorded which). This TCR came from a male donor with ankylosing spondylitis. The CDR3 region has the DNA TGCGCCAGCAGCTTGGCTTATCATCCTGAAGCTTTCTTT. Residues: CASSLAYHPEAFF.